The present T cell receptor beta chain was sequenced within a study of T-cell memory formation after mild COVID-19. On the study more broadly: The study found TCR clusters largely donor specific.

This clonotype was detected only a few times. Its target is unknown. Findings and limits, study-wide: Nothing showed for sure that second-wave clones peaking on day 37 were SARS-CoV-2 specific. Some clones that responded turned up in pre-infection memory, which suggests that cross-reactive memory joined in.

It was 5'RACE with constant-segment primers that produced the TCR alpha and TCR beta cDNA libraries, which carried sample barcodes and UMIs. TCRdb re-analysed the 5' RACE reads in MiXCR, keeping a single row per CDR3 protein. The repertoire holds more than 400,000 distinct CDR3 sequences, with about 20% as singletons. Trimming stripped 4 bases from V and 12 bases from J, with 24 bases between. Germline lookup yields CDR1 MNHEY and CDR2 SMNVEV (reference sequence). The CDR3 has 16 amino acids. Sequences were obtained from PBMCs or a T cell subset sorted from them (not recorded which). This chain connects TRBV27 to TRBJ1-4; no clear D gene. The TCR originated in an adult woman who had mild COVID-19 (a few samples of this study predate the infection). Cell type and time point are not known. The CDR3 DNA reads as TGTGCCAGCAGTTCCGTTCACCCCGGACGGATCAGAGAACTGTTTTTT. It codes for CASSSVHPGRIRELFF.